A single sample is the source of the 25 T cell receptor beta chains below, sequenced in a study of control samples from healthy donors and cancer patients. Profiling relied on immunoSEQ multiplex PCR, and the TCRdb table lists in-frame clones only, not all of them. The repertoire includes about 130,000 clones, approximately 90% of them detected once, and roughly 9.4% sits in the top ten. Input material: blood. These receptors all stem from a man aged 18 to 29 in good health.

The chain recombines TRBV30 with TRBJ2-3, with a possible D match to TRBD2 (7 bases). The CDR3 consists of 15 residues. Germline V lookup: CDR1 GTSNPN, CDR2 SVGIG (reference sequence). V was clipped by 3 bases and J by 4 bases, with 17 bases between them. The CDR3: CAWSRRGARSDTQYF. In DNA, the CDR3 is TGTGCCTGGAGCCGACGGGGGGCCAGATCAGATACGCAGTATTTT.

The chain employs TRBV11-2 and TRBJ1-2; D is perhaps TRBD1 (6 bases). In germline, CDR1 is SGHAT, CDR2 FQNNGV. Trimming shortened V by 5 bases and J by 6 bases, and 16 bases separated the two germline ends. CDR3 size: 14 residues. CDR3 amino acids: CASSQGQSFHGYTF. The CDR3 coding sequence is TGTGCCAGCAGCCAAGGACAGTCGTTCCATGGCTACACCTTC.

CDR3 loop: CASSPPGLSSGNTIYF. The CDR3 nucleotides are TGTGCCAGCTCACCACCAGGGCTTTCCTCTGGAAACACCATATATTTT. The chain combines TRBV18 with TRBJ1-3; D not certain. The CDR3 has 16 residues. The germline V and J ends were trimmed by 0 bases and 0 bases, with 9 bases remaining between them. Germline V gives CDR1 KGHSH, CDR2 LQKENI.

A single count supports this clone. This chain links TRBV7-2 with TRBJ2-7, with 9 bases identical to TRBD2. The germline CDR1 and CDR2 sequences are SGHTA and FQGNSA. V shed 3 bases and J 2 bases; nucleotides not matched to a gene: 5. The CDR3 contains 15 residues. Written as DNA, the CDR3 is TGTGCCAGCAGCTTTCTAGCGGGGTTCACCTACGAGCAGTACTTC. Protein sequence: CASSFLAGFTYEQYF.

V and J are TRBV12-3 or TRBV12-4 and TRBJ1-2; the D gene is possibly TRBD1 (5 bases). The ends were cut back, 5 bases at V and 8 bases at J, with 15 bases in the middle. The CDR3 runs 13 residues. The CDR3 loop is CASSRDGTRGYTF. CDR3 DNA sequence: TGTGCCAGCAGTAGGGACGGCACTCGGGGCTACACCTTC.

The CDR3 here is CASRMTGGTGELFF. The CDR3, as DNA: TGTGCCAGCAGAATGACAGGGGGCACCGGGGAGCTGTTTTTT. This chain joins TRBV11-3 and TRBJ2-2, with 9 bases that match TRBD1. CDR3 length: 14 amino acids. Germline V gene data show CDR1 as SGHNT and CDR2 as YENEEA. The trim removed 6 bases at V and 4 bases at J, leaving 3 bases unmatched.

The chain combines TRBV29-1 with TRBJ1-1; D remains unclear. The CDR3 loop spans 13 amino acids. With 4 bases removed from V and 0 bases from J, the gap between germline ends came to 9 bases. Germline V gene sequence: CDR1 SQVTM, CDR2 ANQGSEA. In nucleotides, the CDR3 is TGCAGCGTTGGTGGTCTCATGAACACTGAAGCTTTCTTT. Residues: CSVGGLMNTEAFF.

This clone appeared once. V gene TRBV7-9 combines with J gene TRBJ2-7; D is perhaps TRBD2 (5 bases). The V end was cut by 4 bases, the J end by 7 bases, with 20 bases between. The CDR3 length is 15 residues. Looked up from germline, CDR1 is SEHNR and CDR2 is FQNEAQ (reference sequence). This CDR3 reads CASSSASSGYSEQYF. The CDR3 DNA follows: TGTGCCAGCAGCTCCGCTAGCAGCGGCTATTCGGAGCAGTACTTC.

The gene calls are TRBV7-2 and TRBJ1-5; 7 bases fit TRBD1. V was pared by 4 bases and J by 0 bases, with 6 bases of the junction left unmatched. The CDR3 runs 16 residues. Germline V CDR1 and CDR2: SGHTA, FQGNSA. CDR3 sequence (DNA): TGTGCCAGCAGCTCAGGGGGGGCCAATAGCAATCAGCCCCAGCATTTT. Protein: CASSSGGANSNQPQHF.

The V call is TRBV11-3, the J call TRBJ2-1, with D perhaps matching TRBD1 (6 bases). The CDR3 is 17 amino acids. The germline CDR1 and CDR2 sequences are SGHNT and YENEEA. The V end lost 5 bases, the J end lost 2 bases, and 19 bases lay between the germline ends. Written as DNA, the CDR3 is TGTGCCAGCAGCGATGCAATGGGGGCCCGTGCCTACAATGAGCAGTTCTTC. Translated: CASSDAMGARAYNEQFF.

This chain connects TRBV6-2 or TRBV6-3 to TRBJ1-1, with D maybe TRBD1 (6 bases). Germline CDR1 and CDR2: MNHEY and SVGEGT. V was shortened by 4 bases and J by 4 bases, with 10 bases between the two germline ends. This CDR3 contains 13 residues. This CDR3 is CASSSQGGTEAFF. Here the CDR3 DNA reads TGTGCCAGCAGTTCACAAGGGGGCACTGAAGCTTTCTTT.

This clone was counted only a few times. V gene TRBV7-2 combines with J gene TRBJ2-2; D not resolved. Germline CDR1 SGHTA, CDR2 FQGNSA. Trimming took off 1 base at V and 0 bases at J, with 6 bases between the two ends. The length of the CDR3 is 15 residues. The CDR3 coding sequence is TGTGCCAGCAGCTTAGACAGACCGAACACCGGGGAGCTGTTTTTT. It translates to CASSLDRPNTGELFF.

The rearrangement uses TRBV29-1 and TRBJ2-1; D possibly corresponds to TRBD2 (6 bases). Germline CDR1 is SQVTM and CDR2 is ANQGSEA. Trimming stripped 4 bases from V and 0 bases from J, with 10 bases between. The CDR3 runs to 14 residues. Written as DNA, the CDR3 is TGCAGCGTTGGGAGGGTCGGCTCCTACAATGAGCAGTTCTTC. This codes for CSVGRVGSYNEQFF.

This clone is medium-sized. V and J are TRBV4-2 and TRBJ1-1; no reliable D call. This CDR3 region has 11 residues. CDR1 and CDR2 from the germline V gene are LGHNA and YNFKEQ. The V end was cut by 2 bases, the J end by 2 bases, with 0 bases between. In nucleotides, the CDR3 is TGTGCCAGCAGCCAAAACACTGAAGCTTTCTTT. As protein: CASSQNTEAFF.

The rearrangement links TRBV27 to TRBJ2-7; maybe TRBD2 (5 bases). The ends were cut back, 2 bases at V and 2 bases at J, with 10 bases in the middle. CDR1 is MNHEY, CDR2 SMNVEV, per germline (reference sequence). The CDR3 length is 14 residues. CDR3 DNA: TGTGCCAGCAGTTTAAGGACGGGAACCTACGAGCAGTACTTC. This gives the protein CASSLRTGTYEQYF.

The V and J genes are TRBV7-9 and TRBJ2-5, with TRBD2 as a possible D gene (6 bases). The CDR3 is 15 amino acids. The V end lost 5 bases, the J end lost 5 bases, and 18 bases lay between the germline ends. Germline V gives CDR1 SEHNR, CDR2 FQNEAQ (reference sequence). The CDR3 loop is CASSPTKGLRETQYF. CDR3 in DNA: TGTGCCAGCAGCCCGACCAAGGGACTTCGCGAGACCCAGTACTTC.

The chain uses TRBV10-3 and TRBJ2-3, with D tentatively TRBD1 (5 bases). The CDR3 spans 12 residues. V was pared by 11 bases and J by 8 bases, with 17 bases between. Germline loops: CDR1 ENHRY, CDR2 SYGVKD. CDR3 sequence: CAVDIGSSTQYF. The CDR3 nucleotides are TGTGCCGTGGACATTGGTTCGAGTACGCAGTATTTT.

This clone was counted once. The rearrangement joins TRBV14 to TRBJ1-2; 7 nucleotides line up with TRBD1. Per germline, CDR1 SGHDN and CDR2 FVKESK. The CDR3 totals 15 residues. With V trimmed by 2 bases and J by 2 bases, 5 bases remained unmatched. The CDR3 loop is CASSQLGQENYGYTF. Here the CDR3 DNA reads TGTGCCAGCAGCCAACTCGGACAGGAAAACTATGGCTACACCTTC.

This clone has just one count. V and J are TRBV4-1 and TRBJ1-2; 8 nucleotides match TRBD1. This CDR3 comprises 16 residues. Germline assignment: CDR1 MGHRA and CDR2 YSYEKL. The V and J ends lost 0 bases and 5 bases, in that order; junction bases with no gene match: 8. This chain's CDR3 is CASSQDRGRGLYGYTF. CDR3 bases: TGCGCCAGCAGCCAAGATAGGGGCAGGGGGCTTTATGGCTACACCTTC.

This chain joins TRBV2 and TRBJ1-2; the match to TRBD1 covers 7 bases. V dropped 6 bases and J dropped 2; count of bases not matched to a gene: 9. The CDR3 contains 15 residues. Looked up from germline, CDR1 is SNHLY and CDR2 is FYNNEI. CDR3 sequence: CASREGQFGNYGYTF. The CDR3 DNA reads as TGTGCCAGCAGGGAGGGACAGTTTGGCAACTATGGCTACACCTTC.

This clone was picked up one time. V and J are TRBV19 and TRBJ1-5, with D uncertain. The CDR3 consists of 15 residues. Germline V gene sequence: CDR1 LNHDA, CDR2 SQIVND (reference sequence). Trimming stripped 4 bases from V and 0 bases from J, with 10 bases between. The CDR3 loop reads CASSRSAYSNQPQHF. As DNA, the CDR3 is TGTGCCAGTAGTAGGTCAGCGTATAGCAATCAGCCCCAGCATTTT. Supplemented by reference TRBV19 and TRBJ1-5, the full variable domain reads DGGITQSPKYLFRKEGQNVTLSCEQNLNHDAMYWYRQDPGQGLRLIYYSQIVNDFQKGDIAEGYSVSREKKESFPLTVTSAQKNPTAFYLCASSRSAYSNQPQHFGDGTRLSIL.

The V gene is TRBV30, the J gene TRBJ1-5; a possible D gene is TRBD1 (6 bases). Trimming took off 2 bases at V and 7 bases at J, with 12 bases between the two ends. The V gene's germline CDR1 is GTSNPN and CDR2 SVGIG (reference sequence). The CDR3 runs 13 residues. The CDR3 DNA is TGTGCCTGGAGTTCCCAGGGGAACCAGCCCCAGCATTTT. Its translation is CAWSSQGNQPQHF.

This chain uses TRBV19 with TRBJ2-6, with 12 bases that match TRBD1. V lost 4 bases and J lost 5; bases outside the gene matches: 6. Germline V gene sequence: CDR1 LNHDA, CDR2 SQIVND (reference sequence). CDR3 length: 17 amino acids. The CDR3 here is CASSTRDRGRRANVLTF. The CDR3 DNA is TGTGCCAGTAGTACCCGGGACAGGGGGCGCAGGGCCAACGTCCTGACTTTC.

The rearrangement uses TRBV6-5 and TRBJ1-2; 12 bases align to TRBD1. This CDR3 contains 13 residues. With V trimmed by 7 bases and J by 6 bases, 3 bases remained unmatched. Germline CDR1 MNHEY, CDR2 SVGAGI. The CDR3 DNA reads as TGTGCCAGCACTAGGGACAGGGGGCATGGCTACACCTTC. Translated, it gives CASTRDRGHGYTF.

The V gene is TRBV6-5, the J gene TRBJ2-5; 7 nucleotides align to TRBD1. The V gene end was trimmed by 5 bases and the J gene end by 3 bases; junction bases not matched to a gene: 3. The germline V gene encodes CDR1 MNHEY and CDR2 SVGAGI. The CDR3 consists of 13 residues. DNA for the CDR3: TGTGCCAGCAGTCCAGACAGGGAAGAGACCCAGTACTTC. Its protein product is CASSPDREETQYF.